This entry concerns a single T cell receptor beta chain. The target antigen is unknown. The data are from a study of cytotoxic CD8 clonotypes in ibrutinib-treated CLL. Overall study context: Outcomes included approximately 24 partial and 2 complete responses; after median roughly 71 months, 14 stayed remitted and 12 progressed. Response samples were obtained once patients had received a median 12 months of treatment, range 6 to 36.

Approximately 1.9 micrograms of genomic DNA, which was extracted from cryopreserved PBMCs, served as the material used for the TCR beta libraries. Whole-study results and caveats: Public clonotypes, found uncommonly, either contracted or stayed stable on treatment.

The table came from immunoSEQ multiplex PCR; TCRdb's copy has only in-frame clones and leaves some out. The sample yields 160,000 or so clones, approximately 90% seen once. Germline V gene lookup returns CDR1 SGHDT and CDR2 YYEEEE. The CDR3 is made up of 15 amino acids. V dropped 4 bases and J dropped 7; count of bases not matched to a gene: 12. The sequence came from a human donor with chronic lymphocytic leukemia. This material consisted of PBMCs, taken at disease progression, from a patient treated with ibrutinib. The chain uses TRBV5-6 and TRBJ2-7, with 9 bases aligning to TRBD1. The CDR3 here is CASSATGGDVREQYF. The DNA for the CDR3 is TGTGCCAGCAGCGCGACAGGGGGAGACGTTAGGGAGCAGTACTTC. Full variable domain (outside the CDR3, taken from reference TRBV5-6 and TRBJ2-7): DAGVTQSPTHLIKTRGQQVTLRCSPKSGHDTVSWYQQALGQGPQFIFQYYEEEERQRGNFPDRFSGHQFPNYSSELNVNALLLGDSALYLCASSATGGDVREQYFGPGTRLTVT.